The clone carrying this T cell receptor (beta chain) occurred a few times. Antigen specificity is unknown. Preparing the TCRbeta library involved the use of unique molecular identifiers. TCRdb re-called the PCR reads through MiXCR, storing one row per CDR3 protein. The sample holds around 300,000 distinct CDR3 sequences, around 7.1% seen once. The entry originates in a study of T-cell reconstitution after alpha-beta-depleted transplantation in children. CDR1 MNHEY and CDR2 SVGEGT come from the germline V gene. CDR3 size: 15 residues. The junction had 8 bases not matched to a gene; V was cut back by 0 bases and J by 10 bases. Study-wide findings and caveats: Counts and diversity of T cells one year after transplant came mostly from newly produced T cells. Several hundred rapidly expanded clones from non-depleted graft cells reportedly supplied alpha-beta T cells about two months post-transplant. High day-60 TCRbeta diversity in some patients came from surviving recipient T cells and thymic progenitors.

The specimen was peripheral blood, collected 360 days after TCRalphabeta/CD19-depleted stem cell transplant. The V and J genes are TRBV6-2 or TRBV6-3 and TRBJ2-1; the match to TRBD2 covers 8 bases. This receptor was identified in a female patient aged 2 to 10 who had a stem cell transplant for Fanconi anemia, so the T cells may come from the graft donor. Here the CDR3 reads CASSYSPAGEEEQFF. The CDR3 DNA is TGTGCCAGCAGTTACTCGCCAGCGGGGGAGGAGGAGCAGTTCTTC.